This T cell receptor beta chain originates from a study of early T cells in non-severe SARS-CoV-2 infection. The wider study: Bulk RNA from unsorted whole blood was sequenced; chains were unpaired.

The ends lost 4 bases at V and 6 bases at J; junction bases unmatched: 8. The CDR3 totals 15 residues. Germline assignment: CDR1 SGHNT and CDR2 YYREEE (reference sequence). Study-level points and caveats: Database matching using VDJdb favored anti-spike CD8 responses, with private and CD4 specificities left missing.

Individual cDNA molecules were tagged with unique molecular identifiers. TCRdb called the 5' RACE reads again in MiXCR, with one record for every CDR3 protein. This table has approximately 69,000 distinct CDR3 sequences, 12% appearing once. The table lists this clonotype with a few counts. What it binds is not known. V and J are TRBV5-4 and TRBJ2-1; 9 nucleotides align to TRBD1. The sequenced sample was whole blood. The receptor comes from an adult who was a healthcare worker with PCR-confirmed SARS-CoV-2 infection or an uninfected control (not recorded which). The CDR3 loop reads CASSPGTGSFNEQFF. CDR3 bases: TGTGCCAGCAGCCCCGGGACAGGGAGTTTCAATGAGCAGTTCTTC.